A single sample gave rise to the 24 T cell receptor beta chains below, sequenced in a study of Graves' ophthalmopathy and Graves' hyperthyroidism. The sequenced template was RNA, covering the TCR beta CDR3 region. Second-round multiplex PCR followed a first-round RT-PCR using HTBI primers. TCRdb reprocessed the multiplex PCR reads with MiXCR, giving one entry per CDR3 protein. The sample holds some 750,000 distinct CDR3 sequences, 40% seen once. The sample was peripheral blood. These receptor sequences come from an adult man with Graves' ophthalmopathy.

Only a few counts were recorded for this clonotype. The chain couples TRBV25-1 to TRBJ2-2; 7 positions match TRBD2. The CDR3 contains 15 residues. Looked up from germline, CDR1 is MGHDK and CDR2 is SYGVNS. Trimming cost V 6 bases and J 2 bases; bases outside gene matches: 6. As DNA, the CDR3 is TGTGCCAGCAGAACGGGGGGACCTAACACCGGGGAGCTGTTTTTT. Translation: CASRTGGPNTGELFF. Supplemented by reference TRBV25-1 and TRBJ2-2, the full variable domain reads EADIYQTPRYLVIGTGKKITLECSQTMGHDKMYWYQQDPGMELHLIHYSYGVNSTEKGDLSSESTVSRIRTEHFPLTLESARPSHTSQYLCASRTGGPNTGELFFGEGSRLTVL.

DNA for the CDR3: TGCGCCAGCCGCAGAGCAGGGTACTACGAGACCCAGTACTTC. This codes for CASRRAGYYETQYF. This chain connects TRBV5-1 to TRBJ2-5, with TRBD1 as a possible D gene (5 bases). The CDR3 is 14 amino acids. V shed 7 bases and J shed 5 bases, with 18 bases lying between them. Germline CDR1 and CDR2: SGHRS and YFSETQ.

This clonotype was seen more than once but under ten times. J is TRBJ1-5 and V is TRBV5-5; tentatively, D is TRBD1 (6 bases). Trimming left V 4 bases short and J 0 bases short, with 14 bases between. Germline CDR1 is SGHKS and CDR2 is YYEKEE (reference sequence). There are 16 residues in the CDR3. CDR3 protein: CASSHGTYNSNQPQHF. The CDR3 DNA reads TGTGCCAGCAGCCATGGGACATATAATAGCAATCAGCCCCAGCATTTT. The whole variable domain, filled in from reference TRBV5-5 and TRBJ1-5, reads DAGVTQSPTHLIKTRGQQVTLRCSPISGHKSVSWYQQVLGQGPQFIFQYYEKEERGRGNFPDRFSARQFPNYSSELNVNALLLGDSALYLCASSHGTYNSNQPQHFGDGTRLSIL.

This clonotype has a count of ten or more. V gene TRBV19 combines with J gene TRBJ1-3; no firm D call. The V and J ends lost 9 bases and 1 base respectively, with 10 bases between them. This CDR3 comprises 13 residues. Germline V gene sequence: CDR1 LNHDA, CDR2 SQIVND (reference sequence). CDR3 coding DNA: TGTGCCAGCGCGACGGAGTCTGGAAACACCATATATTTT. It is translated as CASATESGNTIYF. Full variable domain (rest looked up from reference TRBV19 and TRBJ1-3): DGGITQSPKYLFRKEGQNVTLSCEQNLNHDAMYWYRQDPGQGLRLIYYSQIVNDFQKGDIAEGYSVSREKKESFPLTVTSAQKNPTAFYLCASATESGNTIYFGEGSWLTVV.

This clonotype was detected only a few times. CDR3 nucleotides: TGTGCCACCAACATCCCCAACTACGAGCAGTACTTC. Translation gives CATNIPNYEQYF. The chain recombines TRBV6-4 with TRBJ2-7; no reliable D call. CDR1 and CDR2 (germline): MRHNA, SNTAGT. Trimming cost V 10 bases and J 3 bases, with 13 bases left between them. The CDR3 covers 12 residues.

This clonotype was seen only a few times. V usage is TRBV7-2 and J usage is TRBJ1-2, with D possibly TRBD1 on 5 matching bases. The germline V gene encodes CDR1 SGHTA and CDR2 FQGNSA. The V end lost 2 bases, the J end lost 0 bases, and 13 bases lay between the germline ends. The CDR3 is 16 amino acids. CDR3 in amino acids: CASSLNAPGSNYGYTF. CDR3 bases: TGTGCCAGCAGCTTAAATGCCCCAGGGTCTAACTATGGCTACACCTTC.

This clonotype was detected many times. CDR3 protein: CASSLEGGMVELFF. The CDR3 DNA sequence: TGTGCCAGCAGCTTGGAAGGGGGCATGGTGGAGCTGTTTTTT. This rearrangement joins TRBV5-8 to TRBJ2-2, with 7 positions matching TRBD1. The CDR3 runs 14 residues. CDR1 and CDR2 (germline): SGHTS, YDEGEE. J was trimmed by 10 bases and V by 0 bases; bases with no gene match: 6.

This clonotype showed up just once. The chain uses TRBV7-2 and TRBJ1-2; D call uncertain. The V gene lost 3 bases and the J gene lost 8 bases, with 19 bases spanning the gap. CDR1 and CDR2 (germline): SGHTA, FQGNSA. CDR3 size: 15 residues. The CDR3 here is CASSLGGVSSYGYTF. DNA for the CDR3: TGTGCCAGCAGCTTGGGCGGGGTGAGCTCCTACGGCTACACCTTC.

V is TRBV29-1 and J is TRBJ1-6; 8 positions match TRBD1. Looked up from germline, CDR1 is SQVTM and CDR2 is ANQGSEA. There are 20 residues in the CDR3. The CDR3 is CSATEVAGGRAPPYNSPLHF. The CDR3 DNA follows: TGCAGTGCTACCGAGGTGGCAGGGGGCAGGGCTCCACCTTATAATTCACCCCTCCACTTT. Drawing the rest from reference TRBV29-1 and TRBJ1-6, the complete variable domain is SAVISQKPSRDICQRGTSLTIQCQVDSQVTMMFWYRQQPGQSLTLIATANQGSEATYESGFVIDKFPISRPNLTFSTLTVSNMSPEDSSIYLCSATEVAGGRAPPYNSPLHFGNGTRLTVT.

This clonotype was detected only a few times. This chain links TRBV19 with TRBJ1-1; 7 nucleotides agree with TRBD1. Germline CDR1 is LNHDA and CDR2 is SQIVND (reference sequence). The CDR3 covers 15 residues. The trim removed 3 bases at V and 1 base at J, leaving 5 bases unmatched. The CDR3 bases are TGTGCCAGTAGTATCGACAGGGACCCGAACACTGAAGCTTTCTTT. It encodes CASSIDRDPNTEAFF. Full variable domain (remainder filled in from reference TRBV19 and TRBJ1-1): DGGITQSPKYLFRKEGQNVTLSCEQNLNHDAMYWYRQDPGQGLRLIYYSQIVNDFQKGDIAEGYSVSREKKESFPLTVTSAQKNPTAFYLCASSIDRDPNTEAFFGQGTRLTVV.

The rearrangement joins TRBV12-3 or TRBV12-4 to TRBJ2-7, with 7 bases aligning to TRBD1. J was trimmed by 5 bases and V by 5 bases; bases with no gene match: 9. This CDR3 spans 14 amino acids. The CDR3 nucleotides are TGTGCCAGCAGTCCAGACAGGGTCTACAACGAGCAGTACTTC. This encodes CASSPDRVYNEQYF.

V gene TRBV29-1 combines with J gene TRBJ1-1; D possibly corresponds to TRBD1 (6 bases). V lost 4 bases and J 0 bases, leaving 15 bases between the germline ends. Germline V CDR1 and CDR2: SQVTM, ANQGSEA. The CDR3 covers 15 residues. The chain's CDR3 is CSVALGTGLNTEAFF. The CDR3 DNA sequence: TGCAGCGTTGCCTTAGGAACAGGGCTGAACACTGAAGCTTTCTTT.

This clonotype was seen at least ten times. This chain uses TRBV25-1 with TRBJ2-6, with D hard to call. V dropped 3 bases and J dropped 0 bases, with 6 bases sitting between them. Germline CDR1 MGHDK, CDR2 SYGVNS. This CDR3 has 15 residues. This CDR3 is CASSDLDSGANVLTF. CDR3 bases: TGTGCCAGCAGTGATTTGGACTCTGGGGCCAACGTCCTGACTTTC.

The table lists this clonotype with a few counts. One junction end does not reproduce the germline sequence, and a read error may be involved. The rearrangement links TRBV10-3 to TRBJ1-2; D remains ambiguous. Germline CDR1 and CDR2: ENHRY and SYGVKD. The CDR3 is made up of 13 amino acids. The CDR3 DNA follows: TGTGCCAGCAGTCCACCAGGTGAATATGGCTACACCTTC. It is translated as CASSPPGEYGYTF.

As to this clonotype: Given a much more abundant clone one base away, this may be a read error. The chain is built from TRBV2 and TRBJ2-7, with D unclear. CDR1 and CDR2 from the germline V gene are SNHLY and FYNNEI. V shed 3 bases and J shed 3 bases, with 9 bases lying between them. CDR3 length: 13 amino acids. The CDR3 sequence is CASSEVVFYEQYF. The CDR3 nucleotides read TGTGCCAGCAGTGAGGTCGTTTTCTACGAGCAGTACTTC. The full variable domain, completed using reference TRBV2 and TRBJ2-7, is EPEVTQTPSHQVTQMGQEVILRCVPISNHLYFYWYRQILGQKVEFLVSFYNNEISEKSEIFDDQFSVERPDGSNFTLKIRSTKLEDSAMYFCASSEVVFYEQYFGPGTRLTVT.

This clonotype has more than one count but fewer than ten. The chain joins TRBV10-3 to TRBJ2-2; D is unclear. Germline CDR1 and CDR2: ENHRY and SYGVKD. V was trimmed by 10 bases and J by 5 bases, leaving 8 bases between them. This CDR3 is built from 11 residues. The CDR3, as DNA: TGTGCCAGCCAGAAGACCGGGGAGCTGTTTTTT. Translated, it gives CASQKTGELFF.

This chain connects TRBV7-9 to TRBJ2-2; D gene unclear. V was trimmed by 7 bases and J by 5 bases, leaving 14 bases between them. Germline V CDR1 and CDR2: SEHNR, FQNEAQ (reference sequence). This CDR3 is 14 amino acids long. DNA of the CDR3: TGTGCCAGCAATCAAAGGGAACGTACCGGGGAGCTGTTTTTT. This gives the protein CASNQRERTGELFF.

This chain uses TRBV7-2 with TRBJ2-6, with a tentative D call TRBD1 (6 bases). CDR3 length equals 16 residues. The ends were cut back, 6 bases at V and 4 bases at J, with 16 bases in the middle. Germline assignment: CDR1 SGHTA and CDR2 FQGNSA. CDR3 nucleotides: TGTGCCAGCAGTCAGAAATTGGGGGCCGGGGCCAACGTCCTGACTTTC. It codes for CASSQKLGAGANVLTF.

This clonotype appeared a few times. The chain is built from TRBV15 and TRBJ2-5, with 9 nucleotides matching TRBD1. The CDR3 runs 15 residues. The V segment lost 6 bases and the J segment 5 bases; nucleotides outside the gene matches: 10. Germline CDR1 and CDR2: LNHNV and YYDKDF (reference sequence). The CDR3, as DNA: TGTGCCACCAGGGCGAACAGGGGGCGCGGGGAGACCCAGTACTTC. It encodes CATRANRGRGETQYF.

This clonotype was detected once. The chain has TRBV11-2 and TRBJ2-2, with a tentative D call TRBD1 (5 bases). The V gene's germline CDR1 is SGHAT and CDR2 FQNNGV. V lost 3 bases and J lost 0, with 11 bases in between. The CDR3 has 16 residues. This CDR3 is CASSLGWGANTGELFF. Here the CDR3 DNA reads TGTGCCAGCAGCTTGGGCTGGGGCGCGAACACCGGGGAGCTGTTTTTT.

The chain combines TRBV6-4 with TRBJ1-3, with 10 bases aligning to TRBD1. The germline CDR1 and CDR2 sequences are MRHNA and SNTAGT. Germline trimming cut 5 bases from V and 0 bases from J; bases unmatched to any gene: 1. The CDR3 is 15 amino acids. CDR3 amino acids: CASSRQGASGNTIYF. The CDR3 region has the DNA TGTGCCAGCAGTCGACAGGGGGCCTCTGGAAACACCATATATTTT.

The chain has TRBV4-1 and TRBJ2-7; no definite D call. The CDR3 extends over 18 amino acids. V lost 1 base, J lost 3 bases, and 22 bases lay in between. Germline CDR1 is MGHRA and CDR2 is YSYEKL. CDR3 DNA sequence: TGCGCCAGCAGCCAAGTCTTTAAGAGGACGCATCCCGACTACGAGCAGTACTTC. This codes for CASSQVFKRTHPDYEQYF.

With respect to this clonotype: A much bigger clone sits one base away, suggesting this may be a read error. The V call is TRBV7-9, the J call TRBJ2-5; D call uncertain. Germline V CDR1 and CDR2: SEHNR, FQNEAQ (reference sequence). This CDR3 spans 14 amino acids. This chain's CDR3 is CASSLVASQEAQYF. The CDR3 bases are TGTGCCAGCAGCTTAGTGGCCAGCCAAGAGGCCCAGTACTTC.

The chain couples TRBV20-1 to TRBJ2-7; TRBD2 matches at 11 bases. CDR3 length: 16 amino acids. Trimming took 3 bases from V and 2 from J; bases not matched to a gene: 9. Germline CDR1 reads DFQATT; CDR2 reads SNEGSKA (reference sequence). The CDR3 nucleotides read TGCAGTGCTAGTCGTCTTGGGACTAGCGGTGCCTACGAGCAGTACTTC. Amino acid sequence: CSASRLGTSGAYEQYF.